This passage covers 8 T cell receptor beta chains from one sample sequenced in a study of T cells and Merkel cell carcinoma outcomes. Produced via immunoSEQ multiplex PCR; TCRdb's table is partial and in-frame only. This repertoire shows a few thousand clones, approximately 81% found once; its top ten account for 5.2%. Sequenced input: tumor tissue from Merkel cell carcinoma. The receptors derive from a human donor with Merkel cell carcinoma.

Concerning this clone: Other nucleotide sequences in the sample specify the same CDR3. The chain uses TRBV27 and TRBJ2-3; unclear D gene. Germline V gene data show CDR1 as MNHEY and CDR2 as SMNVEV (reference sequence). Trimming removed 2 bases at V and 4 bases at J, with 4 bases between. This CDR3 contains 12 residues. The CDR3 nucleotides are TGTGCCAGCAGTTTACCACCAGATACGCAGTATTTT. Translation: CASSLPPDTQYF.

The V gene is TRBV7-2, the J gene TRBJ2-3, with D maybe TRBD1 (6 bases). The CDR3 totals 12 residues. V lost 1 base to trimming and J lost 14 bases, with 13 bases between them. Looked up from germline, CDR1 is SGHTA and CDR2 is FQGNSA. The CDR3 reads CASSLEGTNLYF. The CDR3 region has the DNA TGTGCCAGCAGCTTAGAAGGGACAAACCTGTATTTT.

The chain is built from TRBV29-1 and TRBJ1-5; 10 bases map to TRBD1. CDR1 is SQVTM, CDR2 ANQGSEA, per germline. V lost 6 bases, J lost 5 bases, and 4 bases stayed unmatched. The CDR3 contains 13 residues. The CDR3 bases are TGCAGCGTGACAGGGGGCGCAGATCAGCCCCAGCATTTT. Amino acid sequence: CSVTGGADQPQHF.

V and J are TRBV7-9 and TRBJ1-2, with D perhaps TRBD1 (6 bases). There are 12 residues in the CDR3. Trimming stripped 6 bases from V and 7 bases from J, with 12 bases between. Germline V gene data show CDR1 as SEHNR and CDR2 as FQNEAQ (reference sequence). The CDR3 DNA follows: TGTGCCAGCAGTCCGAACAGGGCTGGCTACACCTTC. Protein sequence: CASSPNRAGYTF.

This clone was seen only once. At one boundary the junction diverges from the germline segment, which might be a read error. The rearrangement uses TRBV5-1 and TRBJ2-5; 8 bases are shared with TRBD2. CDR1 is SGHRS and CDR2 is YFSETQ in the germline V gene. The CDR3 is 16 residues long. CDR3 nucleotide sequence: TGCGCCAGCAACTTGGGGGGAGCGGGGGCCCAAGAGACCCAGTACTTC. Amino acid sequence: CASNLGGAGAQETQYF.

The chain is built from TRBV27 and TRBJ1-6, with a tentative D call TRBD1 (5 bases). CDR1 MNHEY and CDR2 SMNVEV come from the germline V gene (reference sequence). This CDR3 region has 14 residues. V lost 2 bases to trimming and J lost 7 bases, with 9 bases between them. CDR3: CASSLGRANSPLHF. The CDR3 nucleotides are TGTGCCAGCAGTTTAGGCAGGGCGAATTCACCCCTCCACTTT.

The chain combines TRBV7-2 with TRBJ1-4; 9 bases agree with TRBD1. Germline V lookup: CDR1 SGHTA, CDR2 FQGNSA. Trimming took 6 bases from V and 8 from J; bases not matched to a gene: 10. CDR3 size: 15 residues. The CDR3 bases are TGTGCCAGCAGTCTACAGGGGGCATCAAGGGAAAAACTGTTTTTT. It specifies CASSLQGASREKLFF.

The chain has TRBV18 and TRBJ1-1; TRBD1 is a possible D gene (5 bases). The germline CDR1 and CDR2 sequences are KGHSH and LQKENI. CDR3 length: 14 residues. V dropped 1 base and J dropped 4 bases, with 10 bases sitting between them. The CDR3: CASSPQGLSTEAFF. Here the CDR3 DNA reads TGTGCCAGCTCACCACAGGGGTTGAGCACTGAAGCTTTCTTT.